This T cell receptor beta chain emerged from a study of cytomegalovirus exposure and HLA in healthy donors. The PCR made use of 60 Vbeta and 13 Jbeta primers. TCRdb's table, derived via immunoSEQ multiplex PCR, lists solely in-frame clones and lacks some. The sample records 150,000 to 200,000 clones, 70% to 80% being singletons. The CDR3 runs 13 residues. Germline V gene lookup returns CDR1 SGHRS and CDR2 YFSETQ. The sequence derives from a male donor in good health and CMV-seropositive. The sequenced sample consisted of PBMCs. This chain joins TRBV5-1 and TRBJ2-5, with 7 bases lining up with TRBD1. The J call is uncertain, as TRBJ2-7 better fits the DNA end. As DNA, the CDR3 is TGCGCCTCTACCGGGACAGACGACTACGAGCAGTACTTC. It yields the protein CASTGTDDYEQYF.